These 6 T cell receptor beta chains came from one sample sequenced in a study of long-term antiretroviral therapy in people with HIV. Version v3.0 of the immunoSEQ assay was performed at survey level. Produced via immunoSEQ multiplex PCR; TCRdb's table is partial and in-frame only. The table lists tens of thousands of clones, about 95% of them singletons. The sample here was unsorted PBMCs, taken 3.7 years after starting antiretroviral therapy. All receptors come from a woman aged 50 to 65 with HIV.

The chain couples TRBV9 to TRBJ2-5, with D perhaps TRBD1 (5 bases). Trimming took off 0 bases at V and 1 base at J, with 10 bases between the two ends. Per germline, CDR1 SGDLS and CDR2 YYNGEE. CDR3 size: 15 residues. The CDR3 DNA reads TGTGCCAGCAGCGTAGCAGACAGAGTCCAAGAGACCCAGTACTTC. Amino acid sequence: CASSVADRVQETQYF.

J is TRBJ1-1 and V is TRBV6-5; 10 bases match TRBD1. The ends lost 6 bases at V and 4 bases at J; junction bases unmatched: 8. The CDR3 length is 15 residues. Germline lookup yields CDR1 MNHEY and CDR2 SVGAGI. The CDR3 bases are TGTGCCAGCAGCCACCGGGACAGGGGAAGCACTGAAGCTTTCTTT. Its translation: CASSHRDRGSTEAFF.

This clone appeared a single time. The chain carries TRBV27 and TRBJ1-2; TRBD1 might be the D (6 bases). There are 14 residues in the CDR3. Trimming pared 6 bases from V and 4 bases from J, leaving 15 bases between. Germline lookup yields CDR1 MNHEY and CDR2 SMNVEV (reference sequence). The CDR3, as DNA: TGTGCCAGCAGCCGCTCCGGGGGCGGCTATGGCTACACCTTC. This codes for CASSRSGGGYGYTF.

Here the CDR3 reads CASSLTGGEGYGYTF. CDR3 sequence (DNA): TGTGCCAGCAGTTTAACAGGGGGCGAGGGCTATGGCTACACCTTC. This chain connects TRBV27 to TRBJ1-2, with TRBD1 matching over 9 bases. Trimming cost V 2 bases and J 4 bases; bases outside gene matches: 5. This CDR3 contains 15 residues. Germline assignment: CDR1 MNHEY and CDR2 SMNVEV (reference sequence).

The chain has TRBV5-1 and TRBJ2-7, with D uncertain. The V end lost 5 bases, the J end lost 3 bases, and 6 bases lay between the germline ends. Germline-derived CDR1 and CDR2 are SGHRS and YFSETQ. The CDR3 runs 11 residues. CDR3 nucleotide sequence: TGCGCCAGCAGAGTGGACTACGAGCAGTACTTC. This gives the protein CASRVDYEQYF.

The CDR3 is CASSPRDGYEQYF. DNA for the CDR3: TGTGCCAGCAGCCCCCGGGACGGCTACGAGCAGTACTTC. The chain recombines TRBV7-3 with TRBJ2-7; D tentatively fits TRBD1 or TRBD2 (5 bases each). Trimming removed 5 bases from V and 3 bases from J, with 11 bases in between. Germline CDR1 is SGHTA and CDR2 is FQGTGA. CDR3 length: 13 residues.